A selection of T cell receptor beta chains follows, all from one sample in a study of CDR3 diversity in severe acne. Each CDR3 protein is one row after TCRdb ran MiXCR on the PCR reads. The table shows tens of thousands of distinct CDR3 sequences, with 45% to 65% occurring only once. Sequenced material: blood. The receptors were sampled from a male donor in good health, without acne. CDR3s include the opening cysteine and the closing phenylalanine or tryptophan. The order of the fields is D gene, V gene, J gene, clone size, CDR3 protein, CDR3 DNA. D genes are given only for firm matches. For some rows the clone size is stated as once, few or many, or as a class when expanded; others skip it.

TRBD1,TRBV3-1,TRBJ1-2,many,CASSPLDRNYGYTF,TGTGCCAGCAGCCCCTTGGACAGGAACTATGGCTACACCTTC
-,TRBV7-6,TRBJ2-6,-,CASSLFPGLCSGANVLTF,TGTGCCAGCAGCCTATTCCCCGGGCTGTGCTCTGGGGCCAACGTCCTGACTTTC
-,TRBV10-3,TRBJ2-6,many,CAISESPAGHSGANVLTF,TGTGCCATCAGTGAATCCCCCGCAGGCCACTCTGGGGCCAACGTCCTGACTTTC
-,TRBV9,TRBJ1-5,-,CASSVAAGNQPQHF,TGTGCCAGCAGCGTAGCTGCAGGGAATCAGCCCCAGCATTTT
TRBD1,TRBV7-9,TRBJ2-7,once,CASSSFPGGYEQYF,TGTGCCAGCAGCTCGTTTCCAGGGGGCTACGAGCAGTACTTC
-,TRBV10-2,TRBJ2-7,-,CASSESPSYEQYF,TGCGCCAGCAGTGAGTCGCCCTCCTACGAGCAGTACTTC
TRBD2,TRBV20-1,TRBJ2-7,-,CSARLTSGGAYYEQYF,TGCAGTGCTAGGTTGACTAGCGGGGGGGCTTACTACGAGCAGTACTTC
-,TRBV12-3/TRBV12-4,TRBJ1-5,-,CASSSFNQPQHF,TGTGCCAGCAGTTCTTTCAATCAGCCCCAGCATTTT
-,TRBV5-6,TRBJ1-2,once,CASSLGFQSYGYTF,TGTGCCAGCAGCTTGGGGTTCCAGAGCTATGGCTACACCTTC
TRBD1,TRBV2,TRBJ2-5,-,CASSETGTGQETQYF,TGTGCCAGCAGTGAAACCGGGACAGGACAAGAGACCCAGTACTTC
-,TRBV7-9,TRBJ2-1,-,CENNYRNYEQFF,TGTGAAAACAACTACAGGAACTACGAGCAGTTCTTC
TRBD1,TRBV7-3,TRBJ2-6,few,CASSLRQGASGANVLTF,TGTGCCAGCAGCTTAAGGCAGGGGGCCTCTGGGGCCAACGTCCTGACTTTC
-,TRBV7-6,TRBJ2-7,-,CASSLSGPALSGAYEQYF,TGCGCCAGCAGCTTGTCAGGTCCAGCCTTGTCGGGTGCCTACGAGCAGTACTTC
-,TRBV5-1,TRBJ1-1,-,CASSLDVAGTETFF,TGCGCCAGCAGCTTGGACGTAGCGGGAACTGAAACTTTCTTT
-,TRBV18,TRBJ1-1,many,CASSPRGVGNTEAFF,TGTGCCAGCTCACCCCGTGGGGTTGGGAACACTGAAGCTTTCTTT
-,TRBV7-9,TRBJ1-1,few,CASSRDPRSEAFF,TGTGCCAGCAGCCGGGATCCGAGGAGTGAAGCTTTCTTT
TRBD1,TRBV20-1,TRBJ2-6,-,CSARFSGTASSGANVLTF,TGCAGTGCTAGATTCTCCGGGACAGCAAGCTCTGGGGCCAACGTCCTGACTTTC
TRBD1,TRBV5-1,TRBJ1-6,medium-sized,CASSLTGDDSPLHF,TGCGCCAGCAGCCTGACAGGGGATGATTCACCCCTCCACTTT
-,TRBV6-6,TRBJ1-1,many,CASSYEGTNTEAFF,TGTGCCAGCAGTTACGAGGGGACTAACACTGAAGCTTTCTTT